Listed here are 31 T cell receptor beta chains from one sample, sequenced in a study of radiation and T cells in renal cell carcinoma. Time point given: blood 4 weeks post-SBRT, at nephrectomy. As for treatment: 15 Gy SBRT to primary tumor, nephrectomy 4 weeks later. The data were produced by immunoSEQ multiplex PCR, yet TCRdb's version contains in-frame clones alone and is incomplete. The repertoire includes around 77,000 clones, roughly 85% of them detected once, and 2% to 3% sits in the top ten. This specimen was blood, taken from a patient whose treatment included radiotherapy and nephrectomy. These receptors all stem from a woman in her sixties or seventies with renal cell carcinoma.

The V gene is TRBV4-3, the J gene TRBJ2-3; TRBD2 matches 14 bases. This CDR3 contains 16 residues. The trim removed 5 bases at V and 3 bases at J, leaving 4 bases unmatched. Germline V gene data show CDR1 as LGHNA and CDR2 as YSLEER. CDR3 in DNA: TGCGCCAGCAGCGGGACTAGCGGGAGTGGGACAGATACGCAGTATTTT. This codes for CASSGTSGSGTDTQYF.

The chain links TRBV28 to TRBJ1-2; D is undetermined. Trimming removed 2 bases from V and 4 bases from J, with 5 bases in between. CDR3 length: 12 amino acids. CDR1 is MDHEN and CDR2 is SYDVKM in the germline V gene. The CDR3 sequence: CASSLMAYGYTF. CDR3 in DNA: TGTGCCAGCAGTTTAATGGCCTATGGCTACACCTTC.

The genes are TRBV13 and TRBJ1-6; D is ambiguous. The CDR3 runs to 16 residues. The V gene's germline CDR1 is PRHDT and CDR2 FYEKMQ (reference sequence). V lost 4 bases to trimming and J lost 7 bases, with 17 bases between them. CDR3 residues: CASSSFSVSGNSPLHF. CDR3 in DNA: TGTGCCAGCAGCTCCTTTTCAGTCTCAGGCAATTCACCCCTCCACTTT.

The sample holds one count of this clone. The V gene is TRBV19, the J gene TRBJ1-5; 9 bases align to TRBD1. This CDR3 contains 17 residues. Germline V CDR1 and CDR2: LNHDA, SQIVND (reference sequence). Trimming took 5 bases from V and 3 from J; bases not matched to a gene: 11. Here the CDR3 reads CASSESQGQGFNQPQHF. The CDR3 coding sequence is TGTGCCAGTAGTGAGTCCCAGGGACAGGGTTTCAATCAGCCCCAGCATTTT.

In its sample, this clone was seen once. V is TRBV6-5 and J is TRBJ1-2, with D tentatively TRBD1 (5 bases). The CDR3 totals 14 residues. Trimming cost V 2 bases and J 4 bases, with 11 bases left between them. Germline loops: CDR1 MNHEY, CDR2 SVGAGI. The CDR3 DNA sequence: TGTGCCAGCAGTTACAGGGGCGAAGGCTATGGCTACACCTTC. This gives the protein CASSYRGEGYGYTF.

This chain connects TRBV2 to TRBJ1-5; D gene unclear. The germline V gene encodes CDR1 SNHLY and CDR2 FYNNEI. The CDR3 totals 16 residues. V was clipped by 3 bases and J by 2 bases, with 14 bases between them. CDR3 in DNA: TGTGCCAGCAGTGATCGAATCGCCCGGGGCAATCAGCCCCAGCATTTT. Translating it yields CASSDRIARGNQPQHF. Supplemented by reference TRBV2 and TRBJ1-5, the full variable domain reads EPEVTQTPSHQVTQMGQEVILRCVPISNHLYFYWYRQILGQKVEFLVSFYNNEISEKSEIFDDQFSVERPDGSNFTLKIRSTKLEDSAMYFCASSDRIARGNQPQHFGDGTRLSIL.

The chain joins TRBV4-3 to TRBJ2-3, with D tentatively TRBD2 (5 bases). V was trimmed by 0 bases and J by 8 bases, leaving 12 bases between them. The CDR3 runs 14 residues. Germline CDR1 reads LGHNA; CDR2 reads YSLEER. The CDR3 bases are TGCGCCAGCAGCCAAGAAAGGGAGCGGCCTACGCAGTATTTT. Its translation: CASSQERERPTQYF.

The V call is TRBV30, the J call TRBJ2-1; 10 bases are a match to TRBD2. Germline loops: CDR1 GTSNPN, CDR2 SVGIG (reference sequence). Trimming cost V 7 bases and J 0 bases; bases outside gene matches: 6. The CDR3 is 15 residues long. CDR3 in amino acids: CAFLAGAASYNEQFF. The CDR3 DNA reads as TGTGCCTTTCTAGCGGGAGCAGCCTCCTACAATGAGCAGTTCTTC.

This chain connects TRBV11-1 to TRBJ1-4; 10 bases line up with TRBD1. The V segment lost 5 bases and the J segment 7 bases; nucleotides outside the gene matches: 1. Germline loops: CDR1 SGHAT, CDR2 FQDESV (reference sequence). The CDR3 is 13 amino acids. Written as DNA, the CDR3 is TGTGCCAGCAGCCGGGACAGGGGTGAAAAACTGTTTTTT. The encoded protein is CASSRDRGEKLFF.

The chain has TRBV12-2 and TRBJ1-5. TRBV12-2 is a known pseudogene. This CDR3 is 17 amino acids long. CDR3 sequence reads: CASRLGSCLYSNQPQHF. As DNA, the CDR3 is TGTGCAAGTCGCTTAGGTTCGTGTCTATATAGCAATCAGCCCCAGCATTTT.

This sequence joins TRBV9 and TRBJ1-5; D call uncertain. CDR1 and CDR2 (germline): SGDLS, YYNGEE. This CDR3 region has 13 residues. Trimming took 0 bases from V and 6 from J, leaving 7 bases between them. The CDR3 reads CASSVGGRQPQHF. CDR3 bases: TGTGCCAGCAGCGTAGGCGGTCGTCAGCCCCAGCATTTT. Full variable domain (remainder filled in from reference TRBV9 and TRBJ1-5): DSGVTQTPKHLITATGQRVTLRCSPRSGDLSVYWYQQSLDQGLQFLIQYYNGEERAKGNILERFSAQQFPDLHSELNLSSLELGDSALYFCASSVGGRQPQHFGDGTRLSIL.

This chain links TRBV19 with TRBJ2-7, with 9 bases fitting TRBD1. The germline V gene encodes CDR1 LNHDA and CDR2 SQIVND (reference sequence). With 5 bases clipped from V and 5 bases from J, the junction kept 16 bases outside the gene matches. The CDR3 length is 17 residues. CDR3 DNA: TGTGCCAGTAGTCTCGGGACAGGGAAGGGCAGTTTGGACGAGCAGTACTTC. Its translation: CASSLGTGKGSLDEQYF.

V is TRBV28 and J is TRBJ1-2; 7 positions agree with TRBD1. V was clipped by 4 bases and J by 4 bases; unmatched bases: 3. The CDR3 has 13 amino acids. Per germline, CDR1 MDHEN and CDR2 SYDVKM. CDR3 DNA: TGTGCCAGCAGTTCGGGACAGCTCTATGGCTACACCTTC. Translating it yields CASSSGQLYGYTF.

The chain employs TRBV9 and TRBJ2-4; 12 bases line up with TRBD2. After removal of 0 bases from V and 4 bases from J, the junction contained 2 bases not matched to a gene. The CDR3 runs 16 residues. From germline, CDR1 is SGDLS and CDR2 YYNGEE. Written as DNA, the CDR3 is TGTGCCAGCAGCGTAGAGCTAGCGGGGGGGAAAAACATTCAGTACTTC. Amino acids: CASSVELAGGKNIQYF.

The rearrangement links TRBV19 to TRBJ2-1, with D uncertain. V was trimmed by 1 base and J by 1 base, leaving 11 bases between them. Germline CDR1 and CDR2: LNHDA and SQIVND (reference sequence). This CDR3 comprises 16 residues. The CDR3 DNA reads TGTGCCAGTAGTATAGCTGGTAGCTTATCCTACAATGAGCAGTTCTTC. This encodes CASSIAGSLSYNEQFF. Full variable domain (remainder filled in from reference TRBV19 and TRBJ2-1): DGGITQSPKYLFRKEGQNVTLSCEQNLNHDAMYWYRQDPGQGLRLIYYSQIVNDFQKGDIAEGYSVSREKKESFPLTVTSAQKNPTAFYLCASSIAGSLSYNEQFFGPGTRLTVL.

This clone was recorded once. The V and J genes are TRBV2 and TRBJ2-5; 13 bases align to TRBD2. Germline V CDR1 and CDR2: SNHLY, FYNNEI. J was trimmed by 4 bases and V by 4 bases; bases with no gene match: 6. CDR3 length: 16 residues. CDR3 bases: TGTGCCAGCAGTGGAGGACTAGCGGGAGATGGAGAGACCCAGTACTTC. This sequence encodes CASSGGLAGDGETQYF.

J is TRBJ1-1 and V is TRBV6-5; TRBD1 matches at 9 bases. Per germline, CDR1 MNHEY and CDR2 SVGAGI. CDR3 length: 16 residues. The V gene end was trimmed by 4 bases and the J gene end by 2 bases; junction bases not matched to a gene: 8. DNA of the CDR3: TGTGCCAGCAGTTTTTTACCGGGACAGGGAAACACTGAAGCTTTCTTT. Translating gives CASSFLPGQGNTEAFF.

The V gene is TRBV15, the J gene TRBJ2-5; D is perhaps TRBD1 or TRBD2 (5 bases each). This CDR3 contains 14 residues. From germline, CDR1 is LNHNV and CDR2 YYDKDF (reference sequence). Trimming removed 0 bases from V and 4 bases from J, with 9 bases in between. DNA of the CDR3: TGTGCCACCAGCAGAGATTACGGGGCAGAGACCCAGTACTTC. Protein sequence: CATSRDYGAETQYF. Complete variable domain (other parts from reference TRBV15 and TRBJ2-5): DAMVIQNPRYQVTQFGKPVTLSCSQTLNHNVMYWYQQKSSQAPKLLFHYYDKDFNNEADTPDNFQSRRPNTSFCFLDIRSPGLGDTAMYLCATSRDYGAETQYFGPGTRLLVL.

This clone is a singleton in its sample. This rearrangement joins TRBV28 to TRBJ1-2; 8 bases align to TRBD1. CDR1 and CDR2 from the germline V gene are MDHEN and SYDVKM. V was clipped by 7 bases and J by 0 bases; unmatched bases: 7. This CDR3 spans 15 amino acids. CDR3: CASNWDRRANYGYTF. In nucleotides, the CDR3 is TGTGCCAGCAACTGGGACAGGAGAGCTAACTATGGCTACACCTTC.

The V and J genes are TRBV25-1 and TRBJ2-3; D gene ambiguous. The V end lost 3 bases, the J end lost 3 bases, and 4 bases lay between the germline ends. This CDR3 region has 12 residues. Germline CDR1 MGHDK, CDR2 SYGVNS. CDR3 in amino acids: CASSDPTDTQYF. The CDR3 region has the DNA TGTGCCAGCAGTGACCCGACAGATACGCAGTATTTT. Variable domain in full (rest from reference TRBV25-1 and TRBJ2-3): EADIYQTPRYLVIGTGKKITLECSQTMGHDKMYWYQQDPGMELHLIHYSYGVNSTEKGDLSSESTVSRIRTEHFPLTLESARPSHTSQYLCASSDPTDTQYFGPGTRLTVL.

The chain has TRBV15 and TRBJ2-1; 7 bases line up with TRBD2. Germline lookup yields CDR1 LNHNV and CDR2 YYDKDF (reference sequence). The CDR3 is 17 amino acids. Trimming removed 0 bases from V and 6 bases from J; junction bases left unmatched: 11. As DNA, the CDR3 is TGTGCCACCAGCAGAGAGTTGGGCGGGAGTGGTCCCAATGAGCAGTTCTTC. This encodes CATSRELGGSGPNEQFF.

The genes are TRBV6-5 and TRBJ2-4, with D perhaps TRBD1 or TRBD2 (5 bases each). Germline CDR1 is MNHEY and CDR2 is SVGAGI. CDR3 length: 14 residues. V was pared by 7 bases and J by 3 bases, with 13 bases between. CDR3 bases: TGTGCCAGCAATGGGGGAAAGGGCAAAAACATTCAGTACTTC. Protein product: CASNGGKGKNIQYF.

The chain recombines TRBV9 with TRBJ2-6; D is undetermined. CDR3 length: 15 amino acids. With 4 bases removed from V and 0 bases from J, the gap between germline ends came to 8 bases. The germline gives CDR1 SGDLS, CDR2 YYNGEE. As DNA, the CDR3 is TGTGCCAGCAGCAATTCAGGCTCTGGGGCCAACGTCCTGACTTTC. Its protein product is CASSNSGSGANVLTF. The full variable domain, completed using reference TRBV9 and TRBJ2-6, is DSGVTQTPKHLITATGQRVTLRCSPRSGDLSVYWYQQSLDQGLQFLIQYYNGEERAKGNILERFSAQQFPDLHSELNLSSLELGDSALYFCASSNSGSGANVLTFGAGSRLTVL.

The chain uses TRBV6-1 and TRBJ2-4; possible D gene TRBD1, 5 bases. Looked up from germline, CDR1 is MNHNS and CDR2 is SASEGT. V was shortened by 8 bases and J by 0 bases, with 14 bases between the two germline ends. The CDR3 spans 15 residues. The CDR3 nucleotides are TGTGCCAGCGTTAGGGGCGCACTAGCCAAAAACATTCAGTACTTC. Its translation: CASVRGALAKNIQYF.

This clone was counted once. CDR3 DNA: TGTGCCAGCAGCTTAGTAGGTACTAACTACGAGCAGTACTTC. Residues: CASSLVGTNYEQYF. The rearrangement links TRBV7-9 to TRBJ2-7, with D hard to call. The CDR3 loop spans 14 amino acids. Germline CDR1 SEHNR, CDR2 FQNEAQ (reference sequence). V lost 1 base to trimming and J lost 3 bases, with 10 bases between them.

The chain couples TRBV19 to TRBJ1-2; maybe TRBD1 (5 bases). V was pared by 1 base and J by 9 bases, with 18 bases between. Germline CDR1 and CDR2: LNHDA and SQIVND (reference sequence). The CDR3 length is 15 residues. This CDR3 is CASSIGGRALPRYTF. CDR3 in DNA: TGTGCCAGTAGTATAGGAGGCAGGGCGCTCCCACGCTACACCTTC.

The DNA of the CDR3 is TGTGCCAGCAGTGGAGACCAACTCAGTTCTCACCTCCACTTT. Its translation is CASSGDQLSSHLHF. This sequence joins TRBV2 and TRBJ1-6; D gene uncertain. Germline V gene data show CDR1 as SNHLY and CDR2 as FYNNEI. V was cut by 4 bases and J by 15 bases, with 19 bases left in between. The CDR3 totals 14 residues.

This clone was seen a handful of times. This chain connects TRBV9 to TRBJ2-5, with 9 bases identical to TRBD2. The CDR3 length is 13 residues. CDR1 and CDR2 from the germline V gene are SGDLS and YYNGEE. Unmatched junction bases numbered 2, after V lost 3 bases and J lost 5 bases. DNA for the CDR3: TGTGCCAGCAGCGACAGCGGGAGGGAGACCCAGTACTTC. Protein product: CASSDSGRETQYF.

V usage is TRBV7-2 and J usage is TRBJ2-3; no reliable D call. This CDR3 has 12 amino acids. V lost 5 bases and J lost 4, with 7 bases in between. CDR1 and CDR2 (germline): SGHTA, FQGNSA. Here the CDR3 DNA reads TGTGCCAGCAGCCCGTCTGCAGATACGCAGTATTTT. This encodes CASSPSADTQYF. Using reference TRBV7-2 and TRBJ2-3 for the parts outside the CDR3, the full variable domain is GAGVSQSPSNKVTEKGKDVELRCDPISGHTALYWYRQSLGQGLEFLIYFQGNSAPDKSGLPSDRFSAERTGGSVSTLTIQRTQQEDSAVYLCASSPSADTQYFGPGTRLTVL.

V usage is TRBV27 and J usage is TRBJ1-2; 7 bases align to TRBD1. Germline-derived CDR1 and CDR2 are MNHEY and SMNVEV (reference sequence). Germline trimming cut 4 bases from V and 4 bases from J; bases unmatched to any gene: 9. The CDR3 totals 15 residues. Written as DNA, the CDR3 is TGTGCCAGCAGTTACCAACCTACAGGGGTCTATGGCTACACCTTC. Its translation: CASSYQPTGVYGYTF.

This rearrangement joins TRBV18 to TRBJ2-6; D unresolved. Looked up from germline, CDR1 is KGHSH and CDR2 is LQKENI. Trimming pared 2 bases from V and 0 bases from J, leaving 17 bases between. There are 19 residues in the CDR3. The CDR3 loop reads CASSPTSYVQVSGANVLTF. The CDR3 DNA reads TGTGCCAGCTCACCAACTTCCTACGTTCAGGTCTCTGGGGCCAACGTCCTGACTTTC.